This is a list of T cell receptor beta chains from one sample in a study of patients and donors after allogeneic stem cell transplantation. TCRdb independently ran MiXCR on the RT-PCR reads; one entry per CDR3 protein. The sample carries about a million distinct CDR3 sequences, roughly 18% recorded once. Sequencing was carried out using blood, either unsorted or a sorted T cell fraction (not recorded which). The receptors were gathered from a human donor who was either an allogeneic HSCT recipient or a stem cell or donor lymphocyte infusion donor (not recorded which). It is not recorded whose cells these are; they may come from a transplant donor. Each CDR3 is given with its conserved first and last residue. The D gene is left open where the match is weak. Expanded clones get a size class; other rows say once, few or many, or leave the size out.

TRBV18	-	-	TRBJ2-1	14	TGTGCCAGCTCACCTCCAAGCGGTGACAATGAGCAGTTCTTC	CASSPPSGDNEQFF
TRBV7-9	TRBD2	-	TRBJ2-7	15	TGTGCCAGCAGTACCCTAGCGGGAGGTTCCTACGAGCAGTACTTC	CASSTLAGGSYEQYF
TRBV18	TRBD2	few	TRBJ2-7	15	TGTGCCAGCTCCCCACGGGGGGGTTTCTCCTACGAGCAGTACTTC	CASSPRGGFSYEQYF
TRBV6-2/TRBV6-3	TRBD1	-	TRBJ1-1	15	TGTGCCAGCAGTAAAAGGACAGGGCTGAACACTGAAGCTTTCTTT	CASSKRTGLNTEAFF
TRBV12-3/TRBV12-4	-	few	TRBJ2-3	14	TGTGCCAGCAGCGTGGACACCGCCACAGATACGCAGTATTTT	CASSVDTATDTQYF
TRBV5-1	-	few	TRBJ2-7	15	TGCGCCAGCAGCTTGTATCCGGACGGTTCCTACGAGCAGTACTTC	CASSLYPDGSYEQYF
TRBV4-2	-	-	TRBJ2-7	14	TGTGCCAGCAGCCAAGATCCCACGGGTTACGAGCAGTACTTC	CASSQDPTGYEQYF
TRBV6-2/TRBV6-3	TRBD1	-	TRBJ2-1	13	TGTGCCAGCAGACAGGGGTTCCCAAATGAGCAGTTCTTC	CASRQGFPNEQFF
TRBV5-6	-	few	TRBJ2-7	13	TGTGCCAGCAGCTTGGTAGGGACCAGTGAGCAGTACTTC	CASSLVGTSEQYF
TRBV13	-	-	TRBJ2-7	15	TGTGCCAGCAGCCAGGAAGGGGACCACTCCTACGAGCAGTACTTC	CASSQEGDHSYEQYF
TRBV12-3/TRBV12-4	-	many	TRBJ1-1	12	TGTGCCAGCAGTTTAACCAGGGTGGAAGCTTTCTTT	CASSLTRVEAFF
TRBV7-9	TRBD2	few	TRBJ2-2	15	TGTGCCAGCAGCCGACTAGCGGGGTATACCGGGGAGCTGTTTTTT	CASSRLAGYTGELFF
TRBV12-3/TRBV12-4	-	few	TRBJ2-6	16	TGTGCCAGCAGTGCTGGGGGAACCCCCGGGGCCAACGTCCTGACTTTC	CASSAGGTPGANVLTF
TRBV20-1	-	-	TRBJ2-1	14	TGCAGTGCCCTAGGTCCTACCTCGAGCAATGAGCAGTTCTTC	CSALGPTSSNEQFF
TRBV6-1	-	few	TRBJ1-2	14	TGTGCCAGCATCGGGGCGTCCCTGGGGGGAGGCTACACCTTC	CASIGASLGGGYTF
TRBV6-5	-	few	TRBJ2-6	16	TGTGCCAGCAGTTACTCCCAGGGGCCTGGGGCCAACGTCCTGACTTTC	CASSYSQGPGANVLTF
TRBV7-2	-	many	TRBJ2-3	14	TGTGCCAGCAGCTTATGGTTAGCCACAGATACGCAGTATTTT	CASSLWLATDTQYF
TRBV6-2/TRBV6-3	TRBD1	-	TRBJ2-1	14	TGTGCCAGCAGCTCGGACAGGGCTTACAATGAGCAGTTCTTC	CASSSDRAYNEQFF
TRBV21-1	-	few	TRBJ2-2	16	TGTGCCAGCAGCACCCGGACAGGGAAGAACACCGGGGAGCTGTTTTTT	CASSTRTGKNTGELFF
TRBV4-1	-	once	TRBJ1-3	17	TGCGCCAGCAGCCAAGTGGGGGCGACACCCTCTGGAAACACCATATATTTT	CASSQVGATPSGNTIYF
TRBV12-3/TRBV12-4	TRBD2	few	TRBJ2-3	16	TGTGCCAGCAGACCTCTACTAGCGGGGGGAACAGATACGCAGTATTTT	CASRPLLAGGTDTQYF
TRBV12-3/TRBV12-4	TRBD1	many	TRBJ1-1	16	TGTGCCAGCAGAAGGACAGGGGGCCGACTGAACACTGAAGCTTTCTTT	CASRRTGGRLNTEAFF
TRBV5-1	TRBD2	few	TRBJ2-1	16	TGCGCCAGCAGCATTAGCGGGGCTAGCTCCTACAATGAGCAGTTCTTC	CASSISGASSYNEQFF
TRBV2	-	-	TRBJ2-3	18	TGTGCCAGCAGTAGAAGGGAAAGGCGACCTGTTAACACAGATACGCAGTATTTT	CASSRRERRPVNTDTQYF
TRBV10-3	-	-	TRBJ1-5	15	TGTGCCATCAGTGCCTCGGATCCTGGCGGTCAGCCCCAGCATTTT	CAISASDPGGQPQHF
TRBV7-3	-	few	TRBJ2-1	17	TGTGCCAGCAGCCCCCTAGGGGGAGGAGTCTATAAGGTTGAGCAGTTCTTC	CASSPLGGGVYKVEQFF
TRBV6-1	TRBD2	few	TRBJ2-1	18	TGTGCCAGCAGTCCCCCGGGACTAATAAATAACCGCGGGGATGAGCAGTTCTTC	CASSPPGLINNRGDEQFF
TRBV24-1	-	-	TRBJ1-1	11	TGTGCCACACAAAAGGCTTCTGAAGCTTTCTTT	CATQKASEAFF
TRBV5-1	-	few	TRBJ1-1	16	TGCGCCAGCAGCTCGGAACAGGGAAAGTTGAACACTGAAGCTTTCTTT	CASSSEQGKLNTEAFF
TRBV27	-	-	TRBJ2-1	15	TGTGCCAGCAGTTTGGTAAGGGCCCTCTACAATGAGCAGTTCTTC	CASSLVRALYNEQFF
TRBV25-1	-	few	TRBJ1-4	15	TGTGCCAGCAGTGCACCCGACAGGTATTGGGAAAAACTGTTTTTT	CASSAPDRYWEKLFF
TRBV20-1	-	-	TRBJ2-3	16	TGCAGTGCTAGAGATGGGGCAGGGGAGAGCACAGATACGCAGTATTTT	CSARDGAGESTDTQYF
TRBV12-3/TRBV12-4	-	-	TRBJ2-7	14	TGTGCCAGCACCCACGGGGGATTTTCCTACGAGCAGTACTTC	CASTHGGFSYEQYF
TRBV19	TRBD2	-	TRBJ2-1	16	TGTGCCAGTAGTTCAGGACTAGCGGGAATTGGAAATGAGCAGTTCTTC	CASSSGLAGIGNEQFF
TRBV27	TRBD1	few	TRBJ2-5	14	TGTGCCAGCAGTTTCAGCAGGGGGAGTGAGACCCAGTACTTC	CASSFSRGSETQYF
TRBV9	-	-	TRBJ1-1	15	TGTGCCAGCAGCGTCCTCTGGGACACGAACACTGAAGCTTTCTTT	CASSVLWDTNTEAFF
TRBV5-4	TRBD2	-	TRBJ2-5	16	TGTGCCAGCAGCTTTGGGGCGGGGGGTCACCAAGAGACCCAGTACTTC	CASSFGAGGHQETQYF
TRBV20-1	TRBD2	few	TRBJ2-7	14	TGCAGTGCTAGATCGTTAGCGGGAGGGTACGAGCAGTACTTC	CSARSLAGGYEQYF
TRBV6-1	-	-	TRBJ1-2	15	TGTGATGAGGAGCAGGGAAGGTGGTCGGACTATGGCTACACCTTC	CDEEQGRWSDYGYTF
TRBV30	TRBD1	-	TRBJ1-4	15	TGTGCCTGGAGTGTGGGACAGTCTCTTAATGAAAAACTGTTTTTT	CAWSVGQSLNEKLFF
TRBV28	-	few	TRBJ1-2	12	TGTGCCAGCAGTTTAAGCGGGTCCGGCTACACCTTC	CASSLSGSGYTF
TRBV7-9	TRBD2	-	TRBJ2-5	15	TGTGCCAGCAGCTTAGGACGGCGGGAGGAAGAGACCCAGTACTTC	CASSLGRREEETQYF
TRBV18	-	few	TRBJ1-4	16	TGTGCCAGCTCACCCCTTCGTCAAGGGGCTAGTGAAAAACTGTTTTTT	CASSPLRQGASEKLFF
TRBV9	-	-	TRBJ2-1	17	TGTGCCAGCAGCGTAACCAGGACTGCAAGCTCCTACAATGAGCAGTTCTTC	CASSVTRTASSYNEQFF
TRBV11-2	-	-	TRBJ1-2	15	TGTGCCAGCAGCTCCCACTCGTCGGCTAACTATGGCTACACCTTC	CASSSHSSANYGYTF
TRBV28	TRBD2	-	TRBJ2-5	15	TGTGCCAGCAGTTGGACTAGCGGGAGGAAAGAGACCCAGTACTTC	CASSWTSGRKETQYF
TRBV3-1	-	few	TRBJ2-1	18	TGTGCCAGCAGCCACCACCTAGGAGGGGGAAGCTCCTACAATGAGCAGTTCTTC	CASSHHLGGGSSYNEQFF
TRBV7-9	TRBD2	-	TRBJ2-7	15	TGTGCCAGCAGCCCGGGACTAGCGGAGGCCTACGAGCAGTACTTC	CASSPGLAEAYEQYF
TRBV4-1	TRBD1	-	TRBJ1-2	16	TGCGCCAGCAGCCAAGTCCCGACAGGGGTTCCCCATGGCTACACCTTC	CASSQVPTGVPHGYTF
TRBV5-1	TRBD2	-	TRBJ2-7	15	TGCGCCAGCAGCCCAACAGCGGGAGACTACTACGAGCAGTACTTC	CASSPTAGDYYEQYF
TRBV4-1	TRBD1	few	TRBJ2-1	17	TGCGCCAGCAGCCAACCTTCTACAGGGGTGCCCTACAATGAGCAGTTCTTC	CASSQPSTGVPYNEQFF
TRBV30	-	few	TRBJ2-2	15	TGTGCCTGGAGTTCCTGGGGGCCCGACACCGGGGAGCTGTTTTTT	CAWSSWGPDTGELFF